The source of this T cell receptor beta chain is a study of blood T cells in healthy people across ages. Points from the study as a whole: Unsorted PBMCs prevented conclusive naive versus antigen-experienced comparison.

Ten or more counts support this clonotype. Its antigen is as yet unknown. V lost 5 bases to trimming and J lost 6 bases; unmatched junction nucleotides: 6. Germline values: CDR1 SGHAT, CDR2 FQNNGV. This CDR3 region has 13 residues. Using a J-beta primer mix together with a sample-barcoded 5' primer, a second PCR was run for roughly 6 to 12 cycles. TCRdb passed the 5' RACE reads through MiXCR, listing each CDR3 protein once. Counted here are 780,000 or so distinct CDR3 sequences, roughly 25% occurring once; the ten biggest clones make up approximately 3.7%. This same sample was also part of a study on T cells of mothers and their children. That paper adds: Samples were provided by three healthy Caucasian mothers and their six children. Over 8 million reads per mother and around 3.2 million per child were obtained. Overlap measured in related mother-child pairs was slightly, non-significantly higher than in unrelated pairs.

This rearrangement joins TRBV11-2 to TRBJ1-1, with 7 nucleotides matching TRBD1. The sequence was obtained from a boy younger than 18 in good health. The sequenced sample was blood. CDR3 in amino acids: CASSAYRGSEAFF. The DNA of the CDR3 is TGTGCCAGCAGCGCCTACAGGGGCTCTGAAGCTTTCTTT.